The clone carrying this TCR beta chain was counted ten times or more. Antigen specificity is unknown. Time point defined: sample taken at primary tumor resection. Unsorted whole RNA of tumor, nontumor lung or frozen PBMC was sequenced. These data are taken from a study of spatial heterogeneity in lung cancer. Findings and limits, study-wide: Expanded alpha and beta TCR counts within tumors tracked tumor mutation counts. Ubiquitous and regional nonsynonymous mutations were each tracked by the matching count of ubiquitous or regional expanded TCRs.

One entry per CDR3 protein, called by TCRdb with MiXCR from the 5' RACE reads. The sample lists about 27,000 distinct CDR3 sequences, roughly 6.9% seen once, with around 25% in the top ten. The origin of this receptor is a male donor with early-stage non-small cell lung cancer. This sample comprised lung tumor tissue, obtained at surgery.

This chain's CDR3 is CASSFRGGTTYEQYF. As DNA, the CDR3 is TGTGCCAGCAGCTTTCGGGGAGGGACAACCTACGAGCAGTACTTC. The V call is TRBV7-2, the J call TRBJ2-7; D possibly corresponds to TRBD2 (7 bases). The CDR3 length is 15 residues. Germline CDR1 reads SGHTA; CDR2 reads FQGNSA. The V end was cut by 3 bases, the J end by 2 bases, with 14 bases between.